One and the same sample provided the 10 T cell receptor beta chains below, sequenced in a study of blood T cell repertoires in COVID-19. Here immunoSEQ multiplex PCR was the method, and the copy in TCRdb shows in-frame clones only, minus some. The repertoire holds 150,000 to 180,000 clones, with roughly 80% as singletons. Sequenced material: peripheral blood. These receptors were taken from a woman aged 55-70 years with acute or convalescent COVID-19.

The CDR3 DNA reads as TGTGCCAGCAGCCAAGGATTAGGGGGGGATGGCTACACCTTC. This codes for CASSQGLGGDGYTF. V usage is TRBV3-1 (or the pseudogene TRBV3-2) and J usage is TRBJ1-2; weak D call: TRBD1 (6 bases). Germline V gene data show CDR1 as LGHDT and CDR2 as YNNKEL (reference sequence). Trimming took off 1 base at V and 6 bases at J, with 12 bases between the two ends. CDR3 size: 14 residues.

This chain connects TRBV7-2 to TRBJ2-5; D is perhaps TRBD1 (8 bases). V was cut by 7 bases and J by 3 bases, with 15 bases left in between. This CDR3 region has 14 residues. The germline CDR1 and CDR2 sequences are SGHTA and FQGNSA. The CDR3 region has the DNA TGTGCCAGCACCTGGGGGGGACAGGAAGAGACCCAGTACTTC. Its protein is CASTWGGQEETQYF.

The V and J genes are TRBV9 and TRBJ2-3; TRBD2 agrees at 7 bases. The CDR3 covers 16 residues. The trim removed 0 bases at V and 1 base at J, leaving 5 bases unmatched. Germline CDR1 SGDLS, CDR2 YYNGEE. CDR3 region: CASSVAYTSGTDTQYF. The DNA of the CDR3 is TGTGCCAGCAGCGTAGCCTATACTAGCGGCACAGATACGCAGTATTTT.

The gene calls are TRBV9 and TRBJ1-3; 11 nucleotides line up with TRBD1. This CDR3 has 17 amino acids. Germline V gives CDR1 SGDLS, CDR2 YYNGEE. V lost 3 bases to trimming and J lost 3 bases; unmatched junction nucleotides: 8. CDR3 sequence (DNA): TGTGCCAGCAGCGCGGGACAGGGGGTCAAGAGTGGAAACACCATATATTTT. This translates into CASSAGQGVKSGNTIYF.

The chain is built from TRBV30 and TRBJ2-5; maybe TRBD2 (7 bases). CDR1 GTSNPN and CDR2 SVGIG come from the germline V gene (reference sequence). The CDR3 contains 15 residues. Between the trimmed V and J ends, which lost 7 bases and 5 bases, there was a span of 23 bases. This chain's CDR3 is CASRGGGGGPETQYF. The CDR3, as DNA: TGTGCCTCCCGTGGGGGAGGGGGGGGCCCCGAGACCCAGTACTTC.

The chain recombines TRBV19 with TRBJ1-2, with D maybe TRBD1 (5 bases). Germline assignment: CDR1 LNHDA and CDR2 SQIVND (reference sequence). This CDR3 contains 14 residues. The V gene lost 10 bases and the J gene lost 2 bases, with 17 bases spanning the gap. The CDR3 loop is CATRGGVPNYGYTF. DNA for the CDR3: TGTGCCACCCGGGGGGGGGTCCCAAACTATGGCTACACCTTC. Complete variable domain (other parts from reference TRBV19 and TRBJ1-2): DGGITQSPKYLFRKEGQNVTLSCEQNLNHDAMYWYRQDPGQGLRLIYYSQIVNDFQKGDIAEGYSVSREKKESFPLTVTSAQKNPTAFYLCATRGGVPNYGYTFGSGTRLTVV.

This sequence joins TRBV11-3 and TRBJ2-3; 11 positions match TRBD2. Trimming removed 6 bases from V and 6 bases from J; junction bases left unmatched: 8. There are 15 residues in the CDR3. Germline CDR1 is SGHNT and CDR2 is YENEEA. CDR3 DNA sequence: TGTGCCAGCAGTCAAATAGCGGGGGGGACGGATACGCAGTATTTT. Protein sequence: CASSQIAGGTDTQYF.

The CDR3 protein is CASSTGGGVNTEAFF. CDR3 nucleotide sequence: TGTGCCAGCAGCACCGGCGGGGGGGTGAACACTGAAGCTTTCTTT. This sequence joins TRBV6-5 and TRBJ1-1; D is perhaps TRBD1 (5 bases). Trimming removed 6 bases from V and 0 bases from J, with 14 bases in between. This CDR3 has 15 amino acids. Germline lookup yields CDR1 MNHEY and CDR2 SVGAGI.

The chain has TRBV5-1 and TRBJ2-1; the match to TRBD2 covers 9 bases. The CDR3 loop spans 13 amino acids. V trimming: 5 bases; J trimming: 9 bases; junction bases outside the gene matches: 6. Looked up from germline, CDR1 is SGHRS and CDR2 is YFSETQ. As DNA, the CDR3 is TGCGCCAGCAGTAGCGGGGGATCGGGTGAGCAGTTCTTC. It encodes CASSSGGSGEQFF.

The chain joins TRBV7-9 to TRBJ2-3; 11 positions match TRBD2. Per the germline V gene, CDR1 is SEHNR and CDR2 is FQNEAQ (reference sequence). J gave up 0 bases and V 1 base, and 3 bases lay outside the gene matches. This CDR3 is 17 amino acids long. This chain's CDR3 is CASSLVGLADSTDTQYF. Written as DNA, the CDR3 is TGTGCCAGCAGCTTAGTGGGACTAGCGGATAGCACAGATACGCAGTATTTT.